The next 12 T cell receptor beta chains were all read from a single sample in a study of blood T cell repertoires in COVID-19. Some clones are missing from TCRdb's copy, which holds only in-frame ones; the method was immunoSEQ multiplex PCR. The sample lists 150,000 or so clones; around 82% were seen once. Source material: PBMCs or T cells enriched from blood (not recorded which). These receptors were obtained from a man aged 40-49 years who had recovered from COVID-19.

The chain has TRBV7-2 and TRBJ2-5; D might be TRBD2 (5 bases). The CDR3 has 13 amino acids. The germline V gene has CDR1 SGHTA and CDR2 FQGNSA. Trimming cost V 8 bases and J 2 bases, with 12 bases left between them. CDR3 sequence reads: CASSRGPQETQYF. CDR3 in DNA: TGTGCCAGCTCTAGAGGGCCACAAGAGACCCAGTACTTC.

The V and J genes are TRBV10-1 and TRBJ1-5; 8 bases map to TRBD1. The length of the CDR3 is 16 residues. With V trimmed by 6 bases and J by 2 bases, 9 bases remained unmatched. Germline CDR1 WNHNN, CDR2 SYGVQD (reference sequence). The CDR3 reads CASRRQGFWRNQPQHF. The DNA for the CDR3 is TGCGCCAGCAGAAGACAGGGGTTTTGGCGCAATCAGCCCCAGCATTTT.

This clone was observed once. The V call is TRBV19, the J call TRBJ2-7; perhaps TRBD1 as D (5 bases). The CDR3 sequence is 13 residues long. V dropped 4 bases and J dropped 2 bases, with 9 bases sitting between them. The germline V gene encodes CDR1 LNHDA and CDR2 SQIVND (reference sequence). CDR3 coding DNA: TGTGCCAGTAGTAAGGAACAGGCCTACGAGCAGTACTTC. Its translation: CASSKEQAYEQYF.

This clone was observed a few times. The rearrangement joins TRBV4-1 to TRBJ1-1, with D possibly TRBD1 on 6 matching bases. V was pared by 4 bases and J by 3 bases, with 9 bases between. Germline V lookup: CDR1 MGHRA, CDR2 YSYEKL. The length of the CDR3 is 13 residues. As DNA, the CDR3 is TGCGCCAGCAGCCCACAGGGTCACACTGAAGCTTTCTTT. It is translated as CASSPQGHTEAFF.

The chain links TRBV19 to TRBJ2-2; 10 positions agree with TRBD2. Trimming took 2 bases from V and 1 from J; bases not matched to a gene: 4. The CDR3 is 17 amino acids. Germline V CDR1 and CDR2: LNHDA, SQIVND (reference sequence). DNA for the CDR3: TGTGCCAGTAGTATACTAGCGGGGGAGGTGAACACCGGGGAGCTGTTTTTT. It codes for CASSILAGEVNTGELFF.

This chain links TRBV24-1 with TRBJ2-3; TRBD2 matches at 8 bases. Germline CDR1 reads KGHDR; CDR2 reads SFDVKD. Germline trimming cut 5 bases from V and 2 bases from J; bases unmatched to any gene: 8. The CDR3 has 16 residues. CDR3: CATSAWAAGVTDTQYF. The CDR3 coding sequence is TGTGCCACCAGTGCTTGGGCAGCGGGGGTCACAGATACGCAGTATTTT.

The gene calls are TRBV11-3 and TRBJ1-1; tentatively, D is TRBD1 (5 bases). V lost 0 bases to trimming and J lost 5 bases, with 10 bases between them. The length of the CDR3 is 14 residues. Germline CDR1 SGHNT, CDR2 YENEEA. CDR3 region: CASSLEGAQTEAFF. The CDR3 DNA reads TGTGCCAGCAGCTTAGAAGGGGCCCAGACTGAAGCTTTCTTT. Full variable domain (outside the CDR3, taken from reference TRBV11-3 and TRBJ1-1): EAGVVQSPRYKIIEKKQPVAFWCNPISGHNTLYWYLQNLGQGPELLIRYENEEAVDDSQLPKDRFSAERLKGVDSTLKIQPAELGDSAVYLCASSLEGAQTEAFFGQGTRLTVV.

The chain is built from TRBV29-1 and TRBJ1-2; D remains ambiguous. This CDR3 region has 11 residues. Germline assignment: CDR1 SQVTM and CDR2 ANQGSEA. Trimming took off 7 bases at V and 7 bases at J, with 13 bases between the two ends. As DNA, the CDR3 is TGCAGCGCTAGCGATTTGGGTGGCTACACCTTC. It codes for CSASDLGGYTF.

This clone was detected only a few times. The gene calls are TRBV10-3 and TRBJ1-2; 7 bases map to TRBD1. Germline values: CDR1 ENHRY, CDR2 SYGVKD. The CDR3 runs to 12 residues. The trim removed 5 bases at V and 6 bases at J, leaving 3 bases unmatched. The CDR3 DNA reads as TGTGCCATCAGTTCTACAGGGGATGGCTACACCTTC. This gives the protein CAISSTGDGYTF.

This clone appeared a few times. V is TRBV7-9 and J is TRBJ1-2; 7 positions match TRBD1. Germline V gives CDR1 SEHNR, CDR2 FQNEAQ (reference sequence). The CDR3 spans 17 residues. The ends lost 3 bases at V and 5 bases at J; junction bases unmatched: 15. CDR3 amino acids: CASSLGGARGDLYGYTF. CDR3 nucleotides: TGTGCCAGCAGCTTGGGCGGGGCCAGGGGGGATTTATATGGCTACACCTTC.

This clone came up a few times. J is TRBJ2-4 and V is TRBV7-9; 13 nucleotides line up with TRBD2. The V gene end was trimmed by 5 bases and the J gene end by 4 bases; junction bases not matched to a gene: 8. CDR3 size: 17 residues. Germline V gene data show CDR1 as SEHNR and CDR2 as FQNEAQ (reference sequence). The CDR3 loop is CASSQGTSGNSKNIQYF. The CDR3 DNA sequence: TGTGCCAGCAGCCAGGGGACTAGCGGGAACTCTAAAAACATTCAGTACTTC.

The chain carries TRBV19 and TRBJ2-2; a possible D gene is TRBD1 (5 bases). CDR1 is LNHDA, CDR2 SQIVND, per germline (reference sequence). V shed 5 bases and J shed 1 base, with 11 bases lying between them. The length of the CDR3 is 15 residues. The CDR3 reads CASSRQRLNTGELFF. In nucleotides, the CDR3 is TGTGCCAGTAGTCGACAGAGACTGAACACCGGGGAGCTGTTTTTT.